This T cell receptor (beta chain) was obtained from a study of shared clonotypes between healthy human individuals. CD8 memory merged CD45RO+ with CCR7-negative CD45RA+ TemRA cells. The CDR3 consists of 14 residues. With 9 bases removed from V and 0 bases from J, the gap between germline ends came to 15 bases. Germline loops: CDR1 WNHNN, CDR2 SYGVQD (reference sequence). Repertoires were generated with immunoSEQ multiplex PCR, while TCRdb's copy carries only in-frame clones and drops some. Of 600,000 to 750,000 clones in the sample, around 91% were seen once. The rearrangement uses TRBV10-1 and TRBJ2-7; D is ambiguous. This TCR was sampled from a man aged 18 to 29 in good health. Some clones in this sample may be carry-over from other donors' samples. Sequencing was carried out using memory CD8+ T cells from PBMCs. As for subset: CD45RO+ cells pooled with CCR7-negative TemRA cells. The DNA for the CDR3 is TGCGCCAGTTTTCCGGGCCCAAGCTCCTACGAGCAGTACTTC. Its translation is CASFPGPSSYEQYF.